One and the same sample provided the 3 T cell receptor beta chains below, sequenced in a study of T cell changes during pregnancy in multiple sclerosis. Some clones are missing from TCRdb's copy, which holds only in-frame ones; the method was immunoSEQ multiplex PCR. The sample lists more than 40,000 clones; about 91% were seen once. Sequencing was performed on CD8+ T cells from peripheral blood mononuclear cells, taken after pregnancy. Receptors were obtained from a female donor with multiple sclerosis, enrolled in a pregnancy study.

The chain has TRBV19 and TRBJ2-7, with 8 bases aligning to TRBD1. Germline-derived CDR1 and CDR2 are LNHDA and SQIVND (reference sequence). The CDR3 has 13 amino acids. Unmatched junction bases numbered 2, after V lost 4 bases and J lost 3 bases. CDR3 nucleotides: TGTGCCAGTAGTAATGGACAGGGCTACGAGCAGTACTTC. Protein: CASSNGQGYEQYF.

This clone came up once. The V gene is TRBV5-1, the J gene TRBJ2-1, with 9 bases matching TRBD2. Germline lookup yields CDR1 SGHRS and CDR2 YFSETQ. J lost 3 bases, V lost 0 bases, and 13 bases had no gene match. The CDR3 runs to 19 residues. CDR3 loop: CASSLDSSGTLRYYNEQFF. CDR3 nucleotides: TGCGCCAGCAGCTTGGATTCTAGCGGGACACTCCGTTACTACAATGAGCAGTTCTTC. The whole variable domain, remainder taken from reference TRBV5-1 and TRBJ2-1, is KAGVTQTPRYLIKTRGQQVTLSCSPISGHRSVSWYQQTPGQGLQFLFEYFSETQRNKGNFPGRFSGRQFSNSRSEMNVSTLELGDSALYLCASSLDSSGTLRYYNEQFFGPGTRLTVL.

The chain links TRBV29-1 to TRBJ2-1; no clear D gene. The germline CDR1 and CDR2 sequences are SQVTM and ANQGSEA. CDR3 length equals 12 residues. Trimming removed 3 bases at V and 9 bases at J, with 12 bases between. This CDR3 is CSVDTDSGEQFF. The CDR3 DNA sequence: TGCAGCGTTGATACAGATTCCGGTGAGCAGTTCTTC.